This T cell receptor (beta chain) was found in a study of cytomegalovirus exposure and HLA in healthy donors. Study summary: Early release data held 85 million or so unique TCRs from HLA-typed donors. The study's findings and limits: Across donors, presence/absence analyses took sequencing depth to be roughly uniform. Most TCR sequences proved rare, with some public TCRs found in many donors.

V shed 5 bases and J shed 2 bases, with 16 bases lying between them. The CDR3 is 15 residues long. Germline CDR1 and CDR2: GTSNPN and SVGIG (reference sequence). PCR was performed using 60 Vbeta and 13 Jbeta primers. Using immunoSEQ multiplex PCR, the repertoire was profiled, and TCRdb retains in-frame clones only, with some absent. The sample has approximately 85,000 clones, 80% seen once. On this clone itself: Its antigen remains unidentified.

Material: PBMCs. This TCR came from a woman in her forties or fifties in good health and CMV-seropositive. V and J are TRBV30 and TRBJ1-3; possibly TRBD1 for D (5 bases). CDR3 protein: CAWGPLQGTGNTIYF. CDR3 DNA: TGTGCCTGGGGTCCCCTCCAGGGTACTGGAAACACCATATATTTT.